The next 12 T cell receptor beta chains were all read from a single sample in a study of cytotoxic CD8 clonotypes in ibrutinib-treated CLL. The protocol was immunoSEQ multiplex PCR, while the TCRdb copy is restricted to in-frame clones and leaves out a portion. The sample has 75,000 to 80,000 clones, 70% to 90% seen once; the top ten hold 38%. This specimen consisted of PBMCs, obtained after 24 months of ibrutinib treatment. The receptors here all came from a human donor with chronic lymphocytic leukemia.

The table lists this clone with a count of one. V usage is TRBV30 and J usage is TRBJ1-1, with TRBD1 as a possible D gene (5 bases). V was clipped by 2 bases and J by 1 base, with 11 bases between them. The length of the CDR3 is 14 residues. Germline V gene data show CDR1 as GTSNPN and CDR2 as SVGIG (reference sequence). The chain's CDR3 is CAWSKGRKNTEAFF. The CDR3 DNA sequence: TGTGCCTGGAGTAAGGGGCGGAAGAACACTGAAGCTTTCTTT.

The V and J genes are TRBV19 and TRBJ1-4, with TRBD1 as a possible D gene (5 bases). Trimming left V 8 bases short and J 5 bases short, with 15 bases between. The germline V gene has CDR1 LNHDA and CDR2 SQIVND (reference sequence). The CDR3 extends over 14 amino acids. The CDR3 reads CASDPGRTNEKLFF. For the CDR3, the DNA is TGTGCCAGTGACCCGGGACGGACAAATGAAAAACTGTTTTTT.

This clone was seen only a few times. This chain's CDR3 is CASSEENEKLFF. The CDR3 DNA is TGTGCCAGCAGTGAAGAAAATGAAAAACTGTTTTTT. The chain couples TRBV2 to TRBJ1-4; D gene unclear. Germline CDR1 reads SNHLY; CDR2 reads FYNNEI. V was cut by 1 base and J by 5 bases, with 2 bases left in between. The CDR3 totals 12 residues.

The gene calls are TRBV20-1 and TRBJ1-1; TRBD1 matches at 8 bases. Germline V gives CDR1 DFQATT, CDR2 SNEGSKA (reference sequence). CDR3 length: 11 amino acids. The ends lost 5 bases at V and 11 bases at J; junction bases unmatched: 7. CDR3: CSAPLTGEAFF. The CDR3 coding sequence is TGCAGTGCTCCACTGACAGGGGAGGCTTTCTTT.

V is TRBV28 and J is TRBJ2-6; weak D call: TRBD2 (6 bases). The CDR3 spans 15 residues. Germline assignment: CDR1 MDHEN and CDR2 SYDVKM. V was trimmed by 8 bases and J by 0 bases, leaving 11 bases between them. The CDR3 coding sequence is TGTGCCAGCGGGACTGACCCCTCTGGGGCCAACGTCCTGACTTTC. Translating gives CASGTDPSGANVLTF.

The chain recombines TRBV28 with TRBJ1-4; unclear D gene. The CDR3 contains 17 residues. V was trimmed by 3 bases and J by 7 bases, leaving 21 bases between them. CDR1 and CDR2 (germline): MDHEN, SYDVKM. The CDR3 spells CASSFHFSRTATEKLFF. For the CDR3, the DNA is TGTGCCAGCAGTTTCCATTTTTCCCGGACGGCTACTGAAAAACTGTTTTTT.

The chain couples TRBV7-6 to TRBJ1-1; D gene uncertain. CDR1 is SGHVS, CDR2 FNYEAQ, per germline. The CDR3 extends over 16 amino acids. V dropped 2 bases and J dropped 0 bases, with 13 bases sitting between them. DNA for the CDR3: TGTGCCAGCAGCTTAAATGAGGGCACCATGAACACTGAAGCTTTCTTT. Amino acid sequence: CASSLNEGTMNTEAFF.

The rearrangement uses TRBV5-1 and TRBJ2-5; 8 bases align to TRBD1. V dropped 0 bases and J dropped 4; count of bases not matched to a gene: 8. This CDR3 comprises 16 residues. CDR1 and CDR2 (germline): SGHRS, YFSETQ. The CDR3 loop reads CASSLAGRGQGETQYF. CDR3 DNA: TGCGCCAGCAGCTTGGCCGGCAGGGGGCAGGGAGAGACCCAGTACTTC.

The J gene is TRBJ1-4, the V gene TRBV2, with TRBD1 matching 7 bases. The CDR3 spans 19 residues. V shed 7 bases and J 0 bases; nucleotides not matched to a gene: 17. The V gene's germline CDR1 is SNHLY and CDR2 FYNNEI. CDR3 residues: CASKRPRDSNVATNEKLFF. Here the CDR3 DNA reads TGTGCCAGCAAAAGACCCCGGGACAGCAACGTTGCAACTAATGAAAAACTGTTTTTT.

V gene TRBV5-1 combines with J gene TRBJ2-7; 11 bases align to TRBD2. Germline assignment: CDR1 SGHRS and CDR2 YFSETQ. This CDR3 has 18 amino acids. V lost 2 bases, J lost 0 bases, and 10 bases stayed unmatched. Here the CDR3 reads CASSFWPSGRTSSYEQYF. For the CDR3, the DNA is TGCGCCAGCAGCTTTTGGCCTAGCGGGAGGACGAGCTCCTACGAGCAGTACTTC.

This chain uses TRBV5-1 with TRBJ2-7, with D possibly matching TRBD1 (5 bases). V was trimmed by 0 bases and J by 2 bases, leaving 9 bases between them. In germline, CDR1 is SGHRS, CDR2 YFSETQ. This CDR3 comprises 14 residues. CDR3 coding DNA: TGCGCCAGCAGCTTGGACAGGATGGCCTACGAGCAGTACTTC. It is translated as CASSLDRMAYEQYF.

Concerning this clone: The junction shows a germline mismatch at one end, possibly a read error. This rearrangement joins TRBV19 to TRBJ2-2; the D is unclear. CDR3 size: 16 residues. The germline gives CDR1 LNHDA, CDR2 SQIVND (reference sequence). CDR3 sequence reads: CASSIKSQIIPGQLFF. CDR3 DNA: TGTGCCAGTAGTATCAAGTCCCAGATAATCCCCGGGCAGCTGTTTTTT.